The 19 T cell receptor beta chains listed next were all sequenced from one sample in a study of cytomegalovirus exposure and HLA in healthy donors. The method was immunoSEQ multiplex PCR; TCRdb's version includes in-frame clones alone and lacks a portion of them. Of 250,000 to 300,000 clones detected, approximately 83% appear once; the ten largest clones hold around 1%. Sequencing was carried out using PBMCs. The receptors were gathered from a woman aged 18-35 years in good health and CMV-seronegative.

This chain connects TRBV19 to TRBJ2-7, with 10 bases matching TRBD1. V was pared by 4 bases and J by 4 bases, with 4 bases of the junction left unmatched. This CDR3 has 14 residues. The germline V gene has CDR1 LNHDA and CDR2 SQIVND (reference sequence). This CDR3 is CASSKGTGVYEQYF. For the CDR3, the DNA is TGTGCCAGTAGTAAAGGGACAGGGGTATACGAGCAGTACTTC.

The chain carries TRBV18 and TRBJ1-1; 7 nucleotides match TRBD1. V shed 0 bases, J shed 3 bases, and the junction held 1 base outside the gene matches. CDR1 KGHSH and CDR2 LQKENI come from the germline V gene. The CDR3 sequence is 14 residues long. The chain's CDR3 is CASSPPQGDTEAFF. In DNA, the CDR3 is TGTGCCAGCTCACCACCGCAGGGGGACACTGAAGCTTTCTTT.

This CDR3 reads CASSQDVSQPQHF. CDR3 nucleotide sequence: TGCGCCAGCAGCCAAGATGTGAGTCAGCCCCAGCATTTT. The chain links TRBV4-3 to TRBJ1-5; D is uncertain. Germline V CDR1 and CDR2: LGHNA, YSLEER. The CDR3 is 13 amino acids. V shed 0 bases and J shed 6 bases, with 6 bases lying between them.

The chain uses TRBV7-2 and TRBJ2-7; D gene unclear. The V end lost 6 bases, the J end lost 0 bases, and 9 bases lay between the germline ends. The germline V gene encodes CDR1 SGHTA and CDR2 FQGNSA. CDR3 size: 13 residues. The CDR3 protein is CASRRSVSYEQYF. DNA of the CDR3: TGTGCCAGCAGACGGTCCGTCTCCTACGAGCAGTACTTC.

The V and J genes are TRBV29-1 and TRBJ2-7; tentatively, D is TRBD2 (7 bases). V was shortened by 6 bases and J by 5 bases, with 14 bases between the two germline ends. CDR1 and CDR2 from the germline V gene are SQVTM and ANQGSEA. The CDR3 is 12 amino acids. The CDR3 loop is CSVRRGGHEQYF. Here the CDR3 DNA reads TGCAGCGTACGCCGCGGGGGCCACGAGCAGTACTTC.

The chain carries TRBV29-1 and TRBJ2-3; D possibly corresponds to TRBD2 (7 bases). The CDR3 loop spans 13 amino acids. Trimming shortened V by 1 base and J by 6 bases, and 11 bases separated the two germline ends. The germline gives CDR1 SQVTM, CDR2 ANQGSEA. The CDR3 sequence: CSVEAAGADTQYF. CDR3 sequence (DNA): TGCAGCGTTGAAGCTGCGGGGGCGGATACGCAGTATTTT.

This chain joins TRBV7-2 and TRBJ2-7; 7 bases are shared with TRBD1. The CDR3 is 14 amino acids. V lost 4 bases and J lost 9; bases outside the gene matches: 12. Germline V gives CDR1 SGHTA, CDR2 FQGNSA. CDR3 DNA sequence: TGTGCCAGCAGCTCCGGCCGGGCAGGGGGTGGGCAGTACTTC. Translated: CASSSGRAGGGQYF.

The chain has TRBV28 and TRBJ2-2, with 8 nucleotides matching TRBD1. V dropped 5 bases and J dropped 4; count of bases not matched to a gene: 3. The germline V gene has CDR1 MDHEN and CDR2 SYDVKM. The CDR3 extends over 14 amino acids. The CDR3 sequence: CASSLTGVTGELFF. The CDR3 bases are TGTGCCAGCAGTCTGACAGGGGTCACCGGGGAGCTGTTTTTT.

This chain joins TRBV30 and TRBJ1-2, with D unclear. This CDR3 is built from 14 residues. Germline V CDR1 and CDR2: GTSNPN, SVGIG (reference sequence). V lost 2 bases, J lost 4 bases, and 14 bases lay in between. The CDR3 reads CAWSSEDSFYGYTF. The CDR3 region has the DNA TGTGCCTGGAGTTCGGAGGATTCCTTCTATGGCTACACCTTC.

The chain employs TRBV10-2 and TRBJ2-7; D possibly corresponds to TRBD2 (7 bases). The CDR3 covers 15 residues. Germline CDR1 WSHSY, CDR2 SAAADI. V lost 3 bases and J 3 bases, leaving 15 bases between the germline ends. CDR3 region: CASSDGRGGHYEQYF. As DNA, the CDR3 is TGCGCCAGCAGTGACGGAAGGGGGGGCCACTACGAGCAGTACTTC.

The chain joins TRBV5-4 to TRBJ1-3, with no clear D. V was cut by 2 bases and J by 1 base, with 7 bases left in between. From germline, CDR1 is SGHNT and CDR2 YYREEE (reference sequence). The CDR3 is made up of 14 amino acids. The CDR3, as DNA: TGTGCCAGCAGCTTCCCGGGGTCTGGAAACACCATATATTTT. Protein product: CASSFPGSGNTIYF.

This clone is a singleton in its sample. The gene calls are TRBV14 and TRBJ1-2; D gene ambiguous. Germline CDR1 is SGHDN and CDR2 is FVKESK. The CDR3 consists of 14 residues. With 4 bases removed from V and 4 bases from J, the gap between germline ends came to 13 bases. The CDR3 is CASSPRSTVYGYTF. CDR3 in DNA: TGTGCCAGCAGCCCAAGATCAACAGTCTATGGCTACACCTTC. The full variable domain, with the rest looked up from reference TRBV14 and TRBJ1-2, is EAGVTQFPSHSVIEKGQTVTLRCDPISGHDNLYWYRRVMGKEIKFLLHFVKESKQDESGMPNNRFLAERTGGTYSTLKVQPAELEDSGVYFCASSPRSTVYGYTFGSGTRLTVV.

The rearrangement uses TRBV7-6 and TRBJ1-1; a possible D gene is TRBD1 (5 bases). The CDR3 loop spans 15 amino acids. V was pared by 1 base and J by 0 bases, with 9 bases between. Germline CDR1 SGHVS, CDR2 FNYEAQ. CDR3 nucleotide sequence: TGTGCCAGCAGCTTAGAATCGGACATGAACACTGAAGCTTTCTTT. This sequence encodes CASSLESDMNTEAFF. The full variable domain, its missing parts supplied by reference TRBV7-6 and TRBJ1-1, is GAGVSQSPRYKVTKRGQDVALRCDPISGHVSLYWYRQALGQGPEFLTYFNYEAQQDKSGLPNDRFSAERPEGSISTLTIQRTEQRDSAMYRCASSLESDMNTEAFFGQGTRLTVV.

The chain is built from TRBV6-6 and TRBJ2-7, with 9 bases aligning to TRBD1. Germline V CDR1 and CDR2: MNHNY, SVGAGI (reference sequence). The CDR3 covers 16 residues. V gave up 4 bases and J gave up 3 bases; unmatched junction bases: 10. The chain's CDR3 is CASSLRTGGQIYEQYF. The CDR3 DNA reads TGTGCCAGCAGTTTACGCACAGGGGGCCAAATCTACGAGCAGTACTTC.

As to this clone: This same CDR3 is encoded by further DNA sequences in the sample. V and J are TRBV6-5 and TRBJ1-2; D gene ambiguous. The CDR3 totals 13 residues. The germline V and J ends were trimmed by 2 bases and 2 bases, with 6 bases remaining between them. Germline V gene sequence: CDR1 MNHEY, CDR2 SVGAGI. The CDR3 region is CASSYGQNYGYTF. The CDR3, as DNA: TGTGCCAGCAGTTACGGGCAGAACTATGGCTACACCTTC.

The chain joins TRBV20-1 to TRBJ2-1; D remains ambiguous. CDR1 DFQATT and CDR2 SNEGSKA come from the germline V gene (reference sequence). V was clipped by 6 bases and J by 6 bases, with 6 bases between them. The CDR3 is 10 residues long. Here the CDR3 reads CSATVNEQFF. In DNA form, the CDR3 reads TGCAGTGCCACGGTCAATGAGCAGTTCTTC.

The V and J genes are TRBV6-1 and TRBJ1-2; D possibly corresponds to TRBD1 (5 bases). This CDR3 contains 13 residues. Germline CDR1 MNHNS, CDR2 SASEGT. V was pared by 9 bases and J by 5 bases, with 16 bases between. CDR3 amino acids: CASRSGQVYGYTF. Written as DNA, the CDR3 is TGTGCCAGTAGGTCAGGGCAAGTGTATGGCTACACCTTC.

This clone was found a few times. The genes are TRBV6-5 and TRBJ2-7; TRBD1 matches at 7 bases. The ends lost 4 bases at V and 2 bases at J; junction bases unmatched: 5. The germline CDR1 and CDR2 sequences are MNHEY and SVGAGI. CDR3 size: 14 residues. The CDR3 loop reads CASSSTGYAYEQYF. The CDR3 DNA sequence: TGTGCCAGCAGTTCGACAGGGTACGCCTACGAGCAGTACTTC.

CDR3 amino acids: CASSRGLVVGNEQFF. CDR3 in DNA: TGCGCCAGCAGCCGGGGACTAGTAGTGGGAAATGAGCAGTTCTTC. This rearrangement joins TRBV4-1 to TRBJ2-1; 8 bases are shared with TRBD2. Germline CDR1 reads MGHRA; CDR2 reads YSYEKL. The V segment lost 4 bases and the J segment 7 bases; nucleotides outside the gene matches: 9. The CDR3 spans 15 residues.